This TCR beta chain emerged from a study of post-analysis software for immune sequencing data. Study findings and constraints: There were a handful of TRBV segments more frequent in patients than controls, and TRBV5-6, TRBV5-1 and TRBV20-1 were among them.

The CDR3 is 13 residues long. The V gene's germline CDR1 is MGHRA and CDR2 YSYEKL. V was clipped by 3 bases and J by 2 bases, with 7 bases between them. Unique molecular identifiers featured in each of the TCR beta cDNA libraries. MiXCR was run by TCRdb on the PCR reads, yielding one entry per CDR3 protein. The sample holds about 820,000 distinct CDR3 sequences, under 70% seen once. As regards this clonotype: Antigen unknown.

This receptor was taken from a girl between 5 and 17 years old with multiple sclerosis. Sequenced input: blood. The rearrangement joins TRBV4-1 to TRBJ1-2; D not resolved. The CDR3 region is CASSQVINYGYTF. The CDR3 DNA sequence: TGCGCCAGCAGCCAGGTAATAAACTATGGCTACACCTTC.